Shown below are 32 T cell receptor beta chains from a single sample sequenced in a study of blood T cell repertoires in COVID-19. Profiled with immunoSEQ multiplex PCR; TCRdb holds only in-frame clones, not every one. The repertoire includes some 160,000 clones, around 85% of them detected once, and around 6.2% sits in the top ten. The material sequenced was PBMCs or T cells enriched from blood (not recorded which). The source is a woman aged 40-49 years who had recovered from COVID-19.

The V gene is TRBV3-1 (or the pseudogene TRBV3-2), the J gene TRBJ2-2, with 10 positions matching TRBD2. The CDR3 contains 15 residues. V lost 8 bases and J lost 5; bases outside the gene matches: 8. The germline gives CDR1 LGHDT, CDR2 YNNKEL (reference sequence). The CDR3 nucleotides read TGTGCCAGCCGGAGCGGGGGGGCCGGAACCGGGGAGCTGTTTTTT. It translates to CASRSGGAGTGELFF.

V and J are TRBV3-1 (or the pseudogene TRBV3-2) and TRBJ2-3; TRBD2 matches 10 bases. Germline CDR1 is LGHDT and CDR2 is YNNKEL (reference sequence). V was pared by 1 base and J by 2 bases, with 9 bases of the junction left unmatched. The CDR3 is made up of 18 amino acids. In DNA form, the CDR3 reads TGTGCCAGCAGCCAAGCGTTTCCGGGACTAGCGTACACAGATACGCAGTATTTT. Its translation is CASSQAFPGLAYTDTQYF.

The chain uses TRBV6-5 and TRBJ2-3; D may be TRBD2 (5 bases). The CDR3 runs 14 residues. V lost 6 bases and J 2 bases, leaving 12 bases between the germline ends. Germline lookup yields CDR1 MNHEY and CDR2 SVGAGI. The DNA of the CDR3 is TGTGCCAGCAGCTTCCCCGGGGACACAGATACGCAGTATTTT. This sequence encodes CASSFPGDTDTQYF.

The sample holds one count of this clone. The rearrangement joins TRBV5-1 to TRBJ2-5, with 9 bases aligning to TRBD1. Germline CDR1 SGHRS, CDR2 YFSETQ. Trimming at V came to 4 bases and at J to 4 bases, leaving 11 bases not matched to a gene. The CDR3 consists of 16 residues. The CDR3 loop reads CASSPAGTGSSETQYF. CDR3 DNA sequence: TGCGCCAGCAGCCCAGCCGGGACAGGGTCCTCAGAGACCCAGTACTTC. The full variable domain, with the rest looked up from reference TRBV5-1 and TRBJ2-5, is KAGVTQTPRYLIKTRGQQVTLSCSPISGHRSVSWYQQTPGQGLQFLFEYFSETQRNKGNFPGRFSGRQFSNSRSEMNVSTLELGDSALYLCASSPAGTGSSETQYFGPGTRLLVL.

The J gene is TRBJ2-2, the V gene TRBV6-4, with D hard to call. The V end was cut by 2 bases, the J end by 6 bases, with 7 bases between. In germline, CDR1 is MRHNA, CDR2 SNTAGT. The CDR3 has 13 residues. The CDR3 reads CASSDLPAGELFF. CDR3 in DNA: TGTGCCAGCAGTGACCTACCGGCCGGGGAGCTGTTTTTT.

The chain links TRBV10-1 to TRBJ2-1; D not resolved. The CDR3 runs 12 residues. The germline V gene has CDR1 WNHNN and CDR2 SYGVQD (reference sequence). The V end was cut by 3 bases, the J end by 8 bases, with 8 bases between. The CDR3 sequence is CASSDGSDEQFF. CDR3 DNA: TGCGCCAGCAGTGATGGAAGCGATGAGCAGTTCTTC.

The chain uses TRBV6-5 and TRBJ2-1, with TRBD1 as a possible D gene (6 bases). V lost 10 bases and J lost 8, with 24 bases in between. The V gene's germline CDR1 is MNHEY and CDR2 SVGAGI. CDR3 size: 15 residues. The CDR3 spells CATLQGTHIRDEQFF. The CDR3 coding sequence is TGTGCCACCCTGCAGGGGACCCATATTCGCGATGAGCAGTTCTTC.

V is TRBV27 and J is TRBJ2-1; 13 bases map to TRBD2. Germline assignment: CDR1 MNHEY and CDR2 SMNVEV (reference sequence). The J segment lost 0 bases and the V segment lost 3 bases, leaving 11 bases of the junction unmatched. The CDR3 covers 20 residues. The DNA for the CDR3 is TGTGCCAGCAGTTTTCCCAGGACTAGCGGGAGTTCTAGCTCCTACAATGAGCAGTTCTTC. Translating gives CASSFPRTSGSSSSYNEQFF.

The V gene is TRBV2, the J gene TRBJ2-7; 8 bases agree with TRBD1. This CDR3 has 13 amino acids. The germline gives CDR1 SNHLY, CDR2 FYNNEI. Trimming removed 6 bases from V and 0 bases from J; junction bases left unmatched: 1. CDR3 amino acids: CASRTGGSYEQYF. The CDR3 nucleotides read TGTGCCAGCAGAACAGGGGGCTCCTACGAGCAGTACTTC.

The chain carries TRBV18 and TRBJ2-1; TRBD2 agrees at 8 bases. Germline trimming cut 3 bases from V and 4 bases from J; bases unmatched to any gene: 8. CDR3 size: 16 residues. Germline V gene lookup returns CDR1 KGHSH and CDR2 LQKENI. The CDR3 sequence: CASSPPGAGAYNEQFF. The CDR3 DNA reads TGTGCCAGCTCACCCCCAGGAGCGGGGGCTTACAATGAGCAGTTCTTC.

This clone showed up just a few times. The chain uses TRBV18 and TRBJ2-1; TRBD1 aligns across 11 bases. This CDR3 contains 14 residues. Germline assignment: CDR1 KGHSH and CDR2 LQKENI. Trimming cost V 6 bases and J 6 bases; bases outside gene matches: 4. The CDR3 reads CASSAGTGGNEQFF. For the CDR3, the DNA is TGTGCCAGCTCGGCCGGGACAGGGGGCAATGAGCAGTTCTTC.

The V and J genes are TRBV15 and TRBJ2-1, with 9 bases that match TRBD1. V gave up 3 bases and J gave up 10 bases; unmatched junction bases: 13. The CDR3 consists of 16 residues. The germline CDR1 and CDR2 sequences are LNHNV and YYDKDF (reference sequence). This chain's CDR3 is CATSSFPGTGSVEQFF. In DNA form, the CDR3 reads TGTGCCACCAGCAGCTTTCCGGGGACAGGGTCGGTCGAGCAGTTCTTC. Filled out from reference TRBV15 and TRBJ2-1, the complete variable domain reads DAMVIQNPRYQVTQFGKPVTLSCSQTLNHNVMYWYQQKSSQAPKLLFHYYDKDFNNEADTPDNFQSRRPNTSFCFLDIRSPGLGDTAMYLCATSSFPGTGSVEQFFGPGTRLTVL.

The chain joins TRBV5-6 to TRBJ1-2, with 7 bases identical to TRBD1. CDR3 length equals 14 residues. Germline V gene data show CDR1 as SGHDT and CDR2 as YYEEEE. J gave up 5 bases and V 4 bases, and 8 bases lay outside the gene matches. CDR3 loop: CASSPPGTEYGYTF. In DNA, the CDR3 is TGTGCCAGCAGCCCCCCCGGGACAGAGTATGGCTACACCTTC.

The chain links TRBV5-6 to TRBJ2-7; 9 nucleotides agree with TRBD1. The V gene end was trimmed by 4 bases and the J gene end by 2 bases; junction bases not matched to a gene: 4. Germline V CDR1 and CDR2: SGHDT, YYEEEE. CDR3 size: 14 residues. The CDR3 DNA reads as TGTGCCAGCAGCCAGACAGGGGGGGCCTACGAGCAGTACTTC. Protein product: CASSQTGGAYEQYF.

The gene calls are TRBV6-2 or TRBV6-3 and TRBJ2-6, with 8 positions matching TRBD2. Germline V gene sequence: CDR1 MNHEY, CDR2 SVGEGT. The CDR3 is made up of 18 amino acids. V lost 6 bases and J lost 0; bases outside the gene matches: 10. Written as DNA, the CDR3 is TGTGCCAGCAGCCGTGAGCGGGAGCGCCTCTCTGGGGCCAACGTCCTGACTTTC. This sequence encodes CASSRERERLSGANVLTF.

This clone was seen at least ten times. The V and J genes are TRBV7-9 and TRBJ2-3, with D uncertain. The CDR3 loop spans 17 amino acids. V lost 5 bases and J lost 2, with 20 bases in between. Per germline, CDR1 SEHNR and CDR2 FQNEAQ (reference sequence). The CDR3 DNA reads TGTGCCAGCAGCAGACGACGAGGCCAGATCCACACAGATACGCAGTATTTT. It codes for CASSRRRGQIHTDTQYF.

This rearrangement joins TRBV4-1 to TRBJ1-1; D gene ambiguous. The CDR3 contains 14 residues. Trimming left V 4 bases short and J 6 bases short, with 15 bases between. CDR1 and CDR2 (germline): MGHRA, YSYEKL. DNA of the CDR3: TGCGCCAGCAGCCGAGAGAGACTCGCCGCTGAAGCTTTCTTT. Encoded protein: CASSRERLAAEAFF.

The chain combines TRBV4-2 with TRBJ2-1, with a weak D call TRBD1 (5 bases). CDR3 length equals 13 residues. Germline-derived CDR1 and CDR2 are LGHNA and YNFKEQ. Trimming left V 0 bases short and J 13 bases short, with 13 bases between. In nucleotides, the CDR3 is TGTGCCAGCAGCCAAGATCAGGGCGCGATCCAGTTCTTC. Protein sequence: CASSQDQGAIQFF.

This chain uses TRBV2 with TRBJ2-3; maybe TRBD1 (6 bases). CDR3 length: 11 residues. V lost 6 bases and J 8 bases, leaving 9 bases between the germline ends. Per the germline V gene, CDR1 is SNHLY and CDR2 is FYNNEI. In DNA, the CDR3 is TGTGCCAGCAGCAGGGGCTCTACGCAGTATTTT. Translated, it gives CASSRGSTQYF. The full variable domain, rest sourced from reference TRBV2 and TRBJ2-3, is EPEVTQTPSHQVTQMGQEVILRCVPISNHLYFYWYRQILGQKVEFLVSFYNNEISEKSEIFDDQFSVERPDGSNFTLKIRSTKLEDSAMYFCASSRGSTQYFGPGTRLTVL.

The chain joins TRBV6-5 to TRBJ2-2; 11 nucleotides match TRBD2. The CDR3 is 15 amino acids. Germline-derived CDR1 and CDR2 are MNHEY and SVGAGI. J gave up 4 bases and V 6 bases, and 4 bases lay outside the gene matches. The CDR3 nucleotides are TGTGCCAGCAGACCAACTAGCGGGAGCACCGGGGAGCTGTTTTTT. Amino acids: CASRPTSGSTGELFF.

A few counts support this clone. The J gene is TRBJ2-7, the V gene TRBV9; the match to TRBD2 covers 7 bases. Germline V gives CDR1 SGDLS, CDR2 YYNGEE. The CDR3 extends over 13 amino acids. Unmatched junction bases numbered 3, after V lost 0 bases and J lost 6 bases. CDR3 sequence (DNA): TGTGCCAGCAGCGTAGTTTCGGGGGGCGAGCAGTACTTC. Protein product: CASSVVSGGEQYF.

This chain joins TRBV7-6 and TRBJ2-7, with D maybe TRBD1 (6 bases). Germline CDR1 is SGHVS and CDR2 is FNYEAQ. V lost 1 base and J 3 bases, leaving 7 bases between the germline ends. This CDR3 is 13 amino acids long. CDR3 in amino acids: CASSLGQVYEQYF. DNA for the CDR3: TGTGCCAGCAGCTTAGGACAGGTCTACGAGCAGTACTTC.

The CDR3 sequence is CASSIGGAFYNSPLHF. The CDR3 nucleotides are TGTGCCAGTAGTATCGGGGGGGCCTTCTATAATTCACCCCTCCACTTT. This chain links TRBV19 with TRBJ1-6; perhaps TRBD1 as D (6 bases). Trimming took 3 bases from V and 3 from J, leaving 12 bases between them. The germline V gene has CDR1 LNHDA and CDR2 SQIVND (reference sequence). The CDR3 extends over 16 amino acids. Supplemented by reference TRBV19 and TRBJ1-6, the full variable domain reads DGGITQSPKYLFRKEGQNVTLSCEQNLNHDAMYWYRQDPGQGLRLIYYSQIVNDFQKGDIAEGYSVSREKKESFPLTVTSAQKNPTAFYLCASSIGGAFYNSPLHFGNGTRLTVT.

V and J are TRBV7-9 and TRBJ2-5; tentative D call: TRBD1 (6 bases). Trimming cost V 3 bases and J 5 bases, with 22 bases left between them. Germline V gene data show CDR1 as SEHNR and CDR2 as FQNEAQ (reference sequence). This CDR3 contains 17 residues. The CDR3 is CASSLGTRVLGEETQYF. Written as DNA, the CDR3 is TGTGCCAGCAGCTTGGGGACAAGAGTGTTAGGGGAGGAGACCCAGTACTTC.

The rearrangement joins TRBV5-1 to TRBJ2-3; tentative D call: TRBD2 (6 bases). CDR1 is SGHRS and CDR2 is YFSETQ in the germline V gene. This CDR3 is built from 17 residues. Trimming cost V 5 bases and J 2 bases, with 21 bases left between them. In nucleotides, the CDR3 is TGCGCCAGCAGAAACGGACGGAGGGAGACGCACACAGATACGCAGTATTTT. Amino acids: CASRNGRRETHTDTQYF.

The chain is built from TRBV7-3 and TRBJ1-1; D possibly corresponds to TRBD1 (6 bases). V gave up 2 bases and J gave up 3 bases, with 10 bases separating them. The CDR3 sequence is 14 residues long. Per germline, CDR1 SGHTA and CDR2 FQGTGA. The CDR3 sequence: CASSLVGTHTEAFF. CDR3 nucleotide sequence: TGTGCCAGCAGCTTAGTGGGGACACACACTGAAGCTTTCTTT.

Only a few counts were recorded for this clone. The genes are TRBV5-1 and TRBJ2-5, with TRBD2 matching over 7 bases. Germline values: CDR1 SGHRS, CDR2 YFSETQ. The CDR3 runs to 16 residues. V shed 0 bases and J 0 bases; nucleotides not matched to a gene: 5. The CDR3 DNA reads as TGCGCCAGCAGCTTGGACGGCGGGGGTAACCAAGAGACCCAGTACTTC. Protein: CASSLDGGGNQETQYF.

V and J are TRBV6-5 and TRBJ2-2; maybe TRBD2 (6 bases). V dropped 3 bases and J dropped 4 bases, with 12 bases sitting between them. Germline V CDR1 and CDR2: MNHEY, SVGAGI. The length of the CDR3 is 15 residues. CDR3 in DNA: TGTGCCAGCAGTTATGTTTTGGGGGGCACCGGGGAGCTGTTTTTT. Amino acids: CASSYVLGGTGELFF.

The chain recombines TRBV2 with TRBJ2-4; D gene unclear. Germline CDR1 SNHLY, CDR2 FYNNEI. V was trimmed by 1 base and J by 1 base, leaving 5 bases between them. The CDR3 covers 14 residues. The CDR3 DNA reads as TGTGCCAGCAGTGAAGGCAGGGCCAAAAACATTCAGTACTTC. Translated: CASSEGRAKNIQYF.

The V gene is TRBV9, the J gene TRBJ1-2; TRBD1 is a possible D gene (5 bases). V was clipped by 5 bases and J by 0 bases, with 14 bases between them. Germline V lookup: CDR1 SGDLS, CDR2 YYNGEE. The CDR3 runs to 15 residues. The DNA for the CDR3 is TGTGCCAGCAGTGTCGAGACAGACTCTAACTATGGCTACACCTTC. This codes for CASSVETDSNYGYTF.

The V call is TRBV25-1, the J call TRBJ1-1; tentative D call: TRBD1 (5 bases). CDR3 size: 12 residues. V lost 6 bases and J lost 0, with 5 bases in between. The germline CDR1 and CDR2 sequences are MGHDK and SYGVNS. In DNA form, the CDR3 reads TGTGCCAGCAGGGGGCTGAACACTGAAGCTTTCTTT. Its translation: CASRGLNTEAFF.

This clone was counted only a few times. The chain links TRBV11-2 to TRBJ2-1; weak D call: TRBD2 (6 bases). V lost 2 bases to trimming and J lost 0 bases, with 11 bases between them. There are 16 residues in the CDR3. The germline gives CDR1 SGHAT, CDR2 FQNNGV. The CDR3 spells CASSLTSRSSYNEQFF. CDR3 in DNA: TGTGCCAGCAGCTTAACTAGCAGAAGCTCCTACAATGAGCAGTTCTTC.